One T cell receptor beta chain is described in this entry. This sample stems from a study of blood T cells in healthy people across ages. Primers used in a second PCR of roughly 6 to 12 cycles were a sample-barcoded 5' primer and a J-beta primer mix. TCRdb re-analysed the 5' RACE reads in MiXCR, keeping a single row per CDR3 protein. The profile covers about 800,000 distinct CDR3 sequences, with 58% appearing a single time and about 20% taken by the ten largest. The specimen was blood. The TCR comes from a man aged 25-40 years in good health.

CDR3 region: CASKLVARNLWGPSGELFF. The CDR3 nucleotides read TGTGCCAGCAAACTGGTCGCTAGGAACCTTTGGGGCCCCTCCGGGGAGCTGTTTTTT. This sequence joins TRBV28 and TRBJ2-2, with D possibly being TRBD1 (5 bases). The CDR3 sequence is 19 residues long. V lost 7 bases and J 6 bases, leaving 30 bases between the germline ends. Germline loops: CDR1 MDHEN, CDR2 SYDVKM.